Below are 10 T cell receptor beta chains sequenced from a single sample in a study of human T cells and chemical hapten exposure. A single record per CDR3 protein comes from TCRdb applying MiXCR to the RACE reads. The sample carries tens of thousands of distinct CDR3 sequences, 8.5% to 9% recorded once. Time point indicated: healthy volunteer bleed at 2 weeks. Unfractionated whole blood served as the source for total RNA extraction. The sequenced material came from whole blood. The source of these receptors is a female donor in good health. Some clones in this sample may be carry-over from other donors' samples.

This clonotype was seen a few times. The chain is built from TRBV5-1 and TRBJ1-1; unclear D gene. The V gene lost 0 bases and the J gene lost 1 base, with 7 bases spanning the gap. The germline V gene encodes CDR1 SGHRS and CDR2 YFSETQ. This CDR3 is 14 amino acids long. CDR3 loop: CASSLEVGNTEAFF. The CDR3 DNA reads as TGCGCCAGCAGCTTGGAGGTGGGGAACACTGAAGCTTTCTTT.

This clonotype was seen many times. This rearrangement joins TRBV7-9 to TRBJ2-3, with 9 bases that match TRBD2. Unmatched junction bases numbered 2, after V lost 1 base and J lost 3 bases. This CDR3 is built from 15 residues. The germline V gene encodes CDR1 SEHNR and CDR2 FQNEAQ (reference sequence). CDR3 coding DNA: TGTGCCAGCAGCTTAGTTCTAGCGGGGACAGATACGCAGTATTTT. Translated: CASSLVLAGTDTQYF.

The sample holds a few counts of this clonotype. The chain has TRBV10-3 and TRBJ1-2; the D gene is possibly TRBD1 (5 bases). The CDR3 is made up of 10 amino acids. V dropped 7 bases and J dropped 5 bases, with 5 bases sitting between them. Per the germline V gene, CDR1 is ENHRY and CDR2 is SYGVKD. CDR3 amino acids: CAIKGYGYTF. The DNA of the CDR3 is TGTGCCATCAAGGGGTATGGCTACACCTTC.

This clonotype came up once. This could be a read error, since a much larger clone is one nucleotide away. V usage is TRBV10-1 and J usage is TRBJ1-6, with no clear D. CDR3 length: 12 amino acids. CDR1 WNHNN and CDR2 SYGVQD come from the germline V gene (reference sequence). The CDR3 nucleotides are TGCACCGTGTCATGGGCCAATTCACCCCTCCACTTT. Its translation: CTVSWANSPLHF.

The chain couples TRBV12-3 or TRBV12-4 to TRBJ1-5; D is unclear. The CDR3 contains 14 residues. Deletions cut 1 base from V and 4 bases from J, with 8 bases between. In DNA form, the CDR3 reads TGTGCCAGCAGTTTAGGGCAGTTTAATCAGCCCCAGCATTTT. Its protein product is CASSLGQFNQPQHF.

The CDR3 coding sequence is TGTGCCAGCAGTGCCGGGGGGCGAGATACGCAGTATTTT. Translating gives CASSAGGRDTQYF. This sequence joins TRBV2 and TRBJ2-3, with D possibly matching TRBD2 (7 bases). The CDR3 sequence is 13 residues long. The germline gives CDR1 SNHLY, CDR2 FYNNEI. Between the trimmed V and J ends, which lost 4 bases and 5 bases, there was a span of 10 bases.

This clonotype was detected many times. V is TRBV28 and J is TRBJ2-4; D remains unclear. V lost 5 bases to trimming and J lost 7 bases, with 15 bases between them. Looked up from germline, CDR1 is MDHEN and CDR2 is SYDVKM. This CDR3 contains 14 residues. The CDR3 loop is CASSRSGYGNIQYF. CDR3 DNA sequence: TGTGCCAGCAGTAGGTCTGGGTATGGGAACATTCAGTACTTC.

At least ten counts were recorded for this clonotype. This chain joins TRBV5-1 and TRBJ1-6; D ambiguous. CDR3 length: 15 residues. V was pared by 0 bases and J by 0 bases, with 4 bases between. Per germline, CDR1 SGHRS and CDR2 YFSETQ. In DNA form, the CDR3 reads TGCGCCAGCAGCTTGGACAGCTCCTATAATTCACCCCTCCACTTT. Its protein is CASSLDSSYNSPLHF.

The sample holds a few counts of this clonotype. This CDR3 reads CASKQKQGLFEQYF. CDR3 bases: TGTGCCAGCAAACAGAAACAGGGGTTGTTCGAGCAGTACTTC. The chain combines TRBV2 with TRBJ2-7, with 7 nucleotides matching TRBD1. Trimming removed 7 bases from V and 6 bases from J; junction bases left unmatched: 12. This CDR3 is built from 14 residues. Germline loops: CDR1 SNHLY, CDR2 FYNNEI.

This clonotype occurred many times. The chain recombines TRBV5-4 with TRBJ2-6, with 10 bases matching TRBD2. This CDR3 comprises 19 residues. V dropped 2 bases and J dropped 1; count of bases not matched to a gene: 9. From germline, CDR1 is SGHNT and CDR2 YYREEE (reference sequence). This CDR3 is CASSFKLVAGGSGANVLTF. Written as DNA, the CDR3 is TGTGCCAGCAGCTTCAAGTTGGTAGCGGGGGGTTCTGGGGCCAACGTCCTGACTTTC.